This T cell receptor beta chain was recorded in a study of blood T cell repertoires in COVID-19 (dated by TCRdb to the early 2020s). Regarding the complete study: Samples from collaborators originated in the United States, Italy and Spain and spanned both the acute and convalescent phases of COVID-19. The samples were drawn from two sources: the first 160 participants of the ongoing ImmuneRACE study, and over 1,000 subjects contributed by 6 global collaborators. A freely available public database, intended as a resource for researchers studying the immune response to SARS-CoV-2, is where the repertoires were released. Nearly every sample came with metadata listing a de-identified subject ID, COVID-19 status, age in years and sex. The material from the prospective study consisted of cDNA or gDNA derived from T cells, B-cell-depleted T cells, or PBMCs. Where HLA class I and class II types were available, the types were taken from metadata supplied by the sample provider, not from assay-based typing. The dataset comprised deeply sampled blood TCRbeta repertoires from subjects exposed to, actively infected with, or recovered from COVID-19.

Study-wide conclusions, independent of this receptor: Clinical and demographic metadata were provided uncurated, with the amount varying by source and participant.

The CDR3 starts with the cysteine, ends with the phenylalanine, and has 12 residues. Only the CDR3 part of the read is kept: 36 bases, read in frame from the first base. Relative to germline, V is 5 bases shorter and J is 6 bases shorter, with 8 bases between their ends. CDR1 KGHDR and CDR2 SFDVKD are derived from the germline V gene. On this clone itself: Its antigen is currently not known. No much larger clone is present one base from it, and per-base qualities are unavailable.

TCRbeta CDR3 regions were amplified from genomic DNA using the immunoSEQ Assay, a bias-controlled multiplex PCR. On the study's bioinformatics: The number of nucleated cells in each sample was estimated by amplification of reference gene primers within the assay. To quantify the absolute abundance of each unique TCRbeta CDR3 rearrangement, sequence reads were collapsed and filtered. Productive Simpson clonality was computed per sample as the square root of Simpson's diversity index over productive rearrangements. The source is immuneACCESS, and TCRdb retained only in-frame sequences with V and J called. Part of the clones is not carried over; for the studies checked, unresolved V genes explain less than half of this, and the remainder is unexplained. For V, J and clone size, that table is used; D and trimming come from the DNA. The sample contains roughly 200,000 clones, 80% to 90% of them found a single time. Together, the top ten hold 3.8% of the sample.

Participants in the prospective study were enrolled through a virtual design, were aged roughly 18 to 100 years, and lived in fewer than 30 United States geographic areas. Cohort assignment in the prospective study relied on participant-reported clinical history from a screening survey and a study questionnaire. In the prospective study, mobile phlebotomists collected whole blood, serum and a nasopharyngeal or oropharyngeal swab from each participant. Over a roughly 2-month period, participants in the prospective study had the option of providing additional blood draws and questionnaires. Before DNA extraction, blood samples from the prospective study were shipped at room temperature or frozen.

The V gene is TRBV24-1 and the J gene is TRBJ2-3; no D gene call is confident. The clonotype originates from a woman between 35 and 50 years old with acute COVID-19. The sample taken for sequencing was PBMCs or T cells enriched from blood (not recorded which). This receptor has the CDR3 CATSGELDTQYF. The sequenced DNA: TGTGCCACCAGTGGCGAGTTGGATACGCAGTATTTT.